One and the same sample provided the 16 T cell receptor beta chains below, sequenced in a study of blood T cells in healthy people across ages. Primers used in a second PCR of about 7 to 12 cycles were a sample-barcoded 5' primer and a J-beta primer mix. TCRdb analysed the 5' RACE reads with MiXCR anew, one entry per CDR3 protein. The data show about 1.4 million distinct CDR3 sequences, with around 59% seen just once and 6.7% held by the top ten. Sequences were obtained from blood. Every receptor here comes from a man younger than 35 in good health.

The V and J genes are TRBV2 and TRBJ2-4, with 12 bases matching TRBD2. The J call is in doubt because the DNA end fits TRBJ2-7 better. The CDR3 runs 15 residues. Germline V gives CDR1 SNHLY, CDR2 FYNNEI. In DNA form, the CDR3 reads TGTGCCAGCAGGGCTACTAGCGGGGGGCTGTACGAGCAGTACTTC. Translating it yields CASRATSGGLYEQYF.

V is TRBV15 and J is TRBJ1-5, with unresolved D. Germline lookup yields CDR1 LNHNV and CDR2 YYDKDF (reference sequence). The CDR3 has 16 amino acids. V was cut by 1 base and J by 4 bases, with 14 bases left in between. Written as DNA, the CDR3 is TGTGCCACCAGCAGAGTCGGGCAGCCGAGGAATCAGCCCCAGCATTTT. The encoded protein is CATSRVGQPRNQPQHF.

The V call is TRBV6-1, the J call TRBJ2-3, with 13 bases identical to TRBD2. Trimming at V came to 5 bases and at J to 4 bases, leaving 6 bases not matched to a gene. Per the germline V gene, CDR1 is MNHNS and CDR2 is SASEGT. The length of the CDR3 is 16 residues. CDR3 coding DNA: TGTGCCAGCAGTTCCACACTAGCGGGAGGGGCAGATACGCAGTATTTT. It specifies CASSSTLAGGADTQYF.

This chain links TRBV14 with TRBJ2-7; a weak D match, TRBD1 (6 bases). This CDR3 contains 16 residues. V was shortened by 3 bases and J by 4 bases, with 19 bases between the two germline ends. From germline, CDR1 is SGHDN and CDR2 FVKESK. The CDR3 loop reads CASSHRGLQGIYEQYF. As DNA, the CDR3 is TGTGCCAGCAGCCATAGAGGGTTGCAGGGGATTTACGAGCAGTACTTC.

This clonotype was detected only a few times. The rearrangement joins TRBV20-1 to TRBJ2-7; 11 bases match TRBD2. The germline CDR1 and CDR2 sequences are DFQATT and SNEGSKA (reference sequence). The J segment lost 4 bases and the V segment lost 6 bases, leaving 5 bases of the junction unmatched. The CDR3 loop spans 13 amino acids. CDR3 amino acids: CSAETSGMYEQYF. The CDR3 DNA is TGCAGTGCAGAGACTAGCGGGATGTACGAGCAGTACTTC.

This clonotype was detected only a few times. The rearrangement links TRBV10-3 to TRBJ2-4, with a tentative D call TRBD2 (5 bases). Judging by the DNA end, TRBJ2-7 fits better; the J call may be wrong. The CDR3 totals 13 residues. From germline, CDR1 is ENHRY and CDR2 SYGVKD. CDR3 DNA: TGTGCCATCAGCGAGGGCCAGAGGGACGAGCAGTACTTC. Its protein product is CAISEGQRDEQYF.

This clonotype was seen only a few times. This sequence joins TRBV20-1 and TRBJ1-1; TRBD1 aligns across 8 bases. CDR3 length equals 13 residues. The germline gives CDR1 DFQATT, CDR2 SNEGSKA (reference sequence). The ends lost 8 bases at V and 4 bases at J; junction bases unmatched: 9. CDR3 residues: CSYQGALGTEAFF. The CDR3 DNA is TGCAGTTATCAGGGGGCATTGGGCACTGAAGCTTTCTTT.

V and J are TRBV19 and TRBJ2-1; possibly TRBD1 for D (5 bases). The CDR3 runs 12 residues. From germline, CDR1 is LNHDA and CDR2 SQIVND (reference sequence). Trimming took off 6 bases at V and 9 bases at J, with 12 bases between the two ends. CDR3 sequence: CASSSRVGEQFF. CDR3 sequence (DNA): TGTGCCAGTAGCAGCAGGGTTGGTGAGCAGTTCTTC. The full variable domain, with the rest looked up from reference TRBV19 and TRBJ2-1, is DGGITQSPKYLFRKEGQNVTLSCEQNLNHDAMYWYRQDPGQGLRLIYYSQIVNDFQKGDIAEGYSVSREKKESFPLTVTSAQKNPTAFYLCASSSRVGEQFFGPGTRLTVL.

V usage is TRBV3-1 and J usage is TRBJ1-4, with D uncertain. The CDR3 extends over 15 amino acids. Germline-derived CDR1 and CDR2 are LGHDT and YNNKEL (reference sequence). V lost 1 base, J lost 7 bases, and 13 bases lay in between. CDR3 nucleotides: TGTGCCAGCAGCCAAGGATTTGGTGTCAGTGAAAAACTGTTTTTT. Its translation is CASSQGFGVSEKLFF.

This clonotype has ten or more counts. Germline is not matched at one junction end, which may reflect a read error. The gene calls are TRBV7-2 and TRBJ2-5; D might be TRBD2 (5 bases). Germline V gene sequence: CDR1 SGHTA, CDR2 FQGNSA. The length of the CDR3 is 13 residues. The CDR3 is CASSLASKGTQYF. In nucleotides, the CDR3 is TGTGCCAGCAGCCTAGCCTCAAAGGGGACCCAGTACTTC.

This chain's CDR3 is CASKGTGPYEQYF. In DNA form, the CDR3 reads TGCGCCAGCAAAGGGACAGGGCCTTACGAGCAGTACTTC. The rearrangement uses TRBV5-1 and TRBJ2-7, with 9 bases lining up with TRBD1. V dropped 6 bases and J dropped 4; count of bases not matched to a gene: 5. The CDR3 is made up of 13 amino acids. CDR1 and CDR2 from the germline V gene are SGHRS and YFSETQ. The full variable domain, its missing parts supplied by reference TRBV5-1 and TRBJ2-7, is KAGVTQTPRYLIKTRGQQVTLSCSPISGHRSVSWYQQTPGQGLQFLFEYFSETQRNKGNFPGRFSGRQFSNSRSEMNVSTLELGDSALYLCASKGTGPYEQYFGPGTRLTVT.

The rearrangement uses TRBV2 and TRBJ2-1; TRBD2 might be the D (5 bases). The CDR3 is 13 amino acids. Per the germline V gene, CDR1 is SNHLY and CDR2 is FYNNEI. The ends were cut back, 7 bases at V and 10 bases at J, with 17 bases in the middle. The CDR3 DNA sequence: TGTGCCAGCAACATTGGACTCTGGCGGGAGCAGTTCTTC. Translated: CASNIGLWREQFF.

The chain carries TRBV12-3 or TRBV12-4 and TRBJ2-4; 7 bases are shared with TRBD1. The J call may be incorrect, as the DNA end agrees better with TRBJ2-7. This CDR3 contains 13 residues. The CDR3 DNA reads as TGTGCCAGCAGGTCCTTCGCAGGGGGCGAGCAGTACTTC. Encoded protein: CASRSFAGGEQYF.

J is TRBJ2-4 and V is TRBV7-6, with a weak D call TRBD2 (5 bases). The J call is in doubt because the DNA end fits TRBJ2-7 better. This CDR3 is built from 16 residues. Looked up from germline, CDR1 is SGHVS and CDR2 is FNYEAQ. As DNA, the CDR3 is TGTGCCAGCAGCTTAGCCCCTAGCACCCAAACCTACGAGCAGTACTTC. Amino acids: CASSLAPSTQTYEQYF.

J is TRBJ2-3 and V is TRBV18, with D possibly TRBD1 on 6 matching bases. V shed 1 base and J shed 2 bases, with 22 bases lying between them. Germline V gene sequence: CDR1 KGHSH, CDR2 LQKENI. The CDR3 is 19 residues long. The CDR3 bases are TGTGCCAGCTCACCACGCGTTTGGACAGCCGACCTAGACACAGATACGCAGTATTTT. This gives the protein CASSPRVWTADLDTDTQYF.

The chain couples TRBV29-1 to TRBJ1-2; TRBD1 agrees at 7 bases. The ends lost 7 bases at V and 6 bases at J; junction bases unmatched: 11. CDR1 and CDR2 from the germline V gene are SQVTM and ANQGSEA. The CDR3 sequence is 13 residues long. Written as DNA, the CDR3 is TGCAGCGACTCCGGGACAGCAAATAATGGCTACACCTTC. Protein sequence: CSDSGTANNGYTF.